What follows are 4 T cell receptor beta chains derived from one specimen sequenced in a study of blood T cell repertoires in COVID-19. Assay used: immunoSEQ multiplex PCR; TCRdb lists only in-frame clones, some missing. The sample includes 130,000 to 150,000 clones, 75% to 85% of them seen just once. Specimen: peripheral blood. The source of these receptors is a man aged 60-69 years with acute or convalescent COVID-19.

The chain carries TRBV28 and TRBJ1-5; TRBD1 aligns across 8 bases. The germline V gene encodes CDR1 MDHEN and CDR2 SYDVKM. The CDR3 sequence is 14 residues long. The V and J ends lost 6 bases and 6 bases, in that order; junction bases with no gene match: 7. The CDR3 is CASRAGGFIQPQHF. In nucleotides, the CDR3 is TGTGCCAGCAGGGCAGGGGGCTTTATTCAGCCCCAGCATTTT. Using reference TRBV28 and TRBJ1-5 for the parts outside the CDR3, the full variable domain is DVKVTQSSRYLVKRTGEKVFLECVQDMDHENMFWYRQDPGLGLRLIYFSYDVKMKEKGDIPEGYSVSREKKERFSLILESASTNQTSMYLCASRAGGFIQPQHFGDGTRLSIL.

The gene calls are TRBV5-1 and TRBJ1-1; D remains unclear. This CDR3 contains 12 residues. Between the trimmed V and J ends, which lost 0 bases and 5 bases, there was a span of 5 bases. Germline V gene lookup returns CDR1 SGHRS and CDR2 YFSETQ. The CDR3 DNA follows: TGCGCCAGCAGCTTGGGACAAACTGAAGCTTTCTTT. The encoded protein is CASSLGQTEAFF.

This sequence joins TRBV13 and TRBJ2-7, with 15 bases fitting TRBD2. The CDR3 is made up of 17 amino acids. J lost 7 bases, V lost 0 bases, and 7 bases had no gene match. Germline V gives CDR1 PRHDT, CDR2 FYEKMQ (reference sequence). As DNA, the CDR3 is TGTGCCAGCAGCTTAGGAGGGACTAGCGGGAGGCCGGCGGAGCAGTACTTC. Protein: CASSLGGTSGRPAEQYF.

The chain recombines TRBV5-1 with TRBJ1-5; possible D gene TRBD1, 5 bases. Germline loops: CDR1 SGHRS, CDR2 YFSETQ. This CDR3 has 15 amino acids. V was shortened by 0 bases and J by 0 bases, with 7 bases between the two germline ends. The CDR3 region is CASSLVGGSNQPQHF. CDR3 DNA: TGCGCCAGCAGCTTGGTGGGGGGTAGCAATCAGCCCCAGCATTTT.